These 9 T cell receptor beta chains were sequenced from one sample in a study of OX40 agonist ivuxolimab in advanced cancers. Clones were read by immunoSEQ multiplex PCR, and TCRdb kept only the in-frame ones, dropping some. Altogether under 65,000 clones are present, around 93% being singletons, with the ten largest covering around 8.7%. The sequencing used CD4+ or CD8+ T cells sorted from blood, collected in a trial of the OX40 agonist ivuxolimab. These receptor sequences come from an adult with an advanced solid tumor such as melanoma, head and neck, liver or kidney cancer.

The chain has TRBV11-3 and TRBJ2-1; 10 positions match TRBD1. Germline values: CDR1 SGHNT, CDR2 YENEEA. This CDR3 spans 17 amino acids. V shed 1 base, J shed 7 bases, and the junction held 10 bases outside the gene matches. Here the CDR3 reads CASSLGSPGTGVNEQFF. The CDR3 coding sequence is TGTGCCAGCAGCTTAGGATCCCCCGGGACAGGGGTTAATGAGCAGTTCTTC. Drawing the rest from reference TRBV11-3 and TRBJ2-1, the complete variable domain is EAGVVQSPRYKIIEKKQPVAFWCNPISGHNTLYWYLQNLGQGPELLIRYENEEAVDDSQLPKDRFSAERLKGVDSTLKIQPAELGDSAVYLCASSLGSPGTGVNEQFFGPGTRLTVL.

The chain is built from TRBV29-1 and TRBJ2-2; TRBD1 agrees at 9 bases. This CDR3 spans 15 amino acids. Germline values: CDR1 SQVTM, CDR2 ANQGSEA. Trimming took 7 bases from V and 7 from J; bases not matched to a gene: 13. For the CDR3, the DNA is TGCAGCGGTACACAGGGGGCCTCTAGGGACGGGGAGCTGTTTTTT. Amino acid sequence: CSGTQGASRDGELFF.

By share, this clone ranks as medium-sized. The V gene is TRBV4-2, the J gene TRBJ2-3; 11 bases are shared with TRBD2. Germline V CDR1 and CDR2: LGHNA, YNFKEQ. Trimming at V came to 1 base and at J to 4 bases, leaving 4 bases not matched to a gene. The length of the CDR3 is 16 residues. The CDR3 here is CASSQVLAGVADTQYF. The CDR3 bases are TGTGCCAGCAGCCAAGTACTAGCGGGAGTGGCAGATACGCAGTATTTT.

This clone was recorded once. CDR3 loop: CATSRDRGTDTQYF. As DNA, the CDR3 is TGTGCCACCAGCAGAGACCGCGGGACAGATACGCAGTATTTT. The chain uses TRBV15 and TRBJ2-3, with D perhaps matching TRBD2 (5 bases). Germline assignment: CDR1 LNHNV and CDR2 YYDKDF (reference sequence). V dropped 0 bases and J dropped 3 bases, with 7 bases sitting between them. CDR3 length: 14 residues.

This chain uses TRBV4-3 with TRBJ2-3; maybe TRBD2 (7 bases). Germline assignment: CDR1 LGHNA and CDR2 YSLEER. V lost 3 bases, J lost 7 bases, and 17 bases lay in between. CDR3 length: 15 amino acids. The CDR3 DNA follows: TGCGCCAGCAGCCAGCTACGAGGGGGGGGCTATACGCAGTATTTT. Amino acids: CASSQLRGGGYTQYF.

The V gene is TRBV5-4, the J gene TRBJ2-7, with 8 nucleotides matching TRBD1. From germline, CDR1 is SGHNT and CDR2 YYREEE (reference sequence). This CDR3 spans 18 amino acids. The V and J ends lost 3 bases and 0 bases, in that order; junction bases with no gene match: 14. CDR3 loop: CASSSIIGQGTTSYEQYF. The DNA of the CDR3 is TGTGCCAGCAGCTCGATAATAGGACAGGGAACAACCTCCTACGAGCAGTACTTC.

V usage is TRBV6-5 and J usage is TRBJ2-5; TRBD2 agrees at 12 bases. CDR1 is MNHEY, CDR2 SVGAGI, per germline. The junction had 6 bases not matched to a gene; V was cut back by 4 bases and J by 3 bases. This CDR3 contains 16 residues. The CDR3 region has the DNA TGTGCCAGCAGTTCGAATCTAGCGGGAGGGGAAGAGACCCAGTACTTC. It encodes CASSSNLAGGEETQYF.

V is TRBV6-1 and J is TRBJ1-1; D gene ambiguous. Trimming pared 7 bases from V and 5 bases from J, leaving 14 bases between. CDR1 and CDR2 from the germline V gene are MNHNS and SASEGT. The CDR3 covers 13 residues. The CDR3 DNA sequence: TGTGCCAGCACGCGGGAGGGTTGGACTGAAGCTTTCTTT. Protein product: CASTREGWTEAFF.

The rearrangement uses TRBV27 and TRBJ1-3; 7 bases match TRBD1. Germline V gene data show CDR1 as MNHEY and CDR2 as SMNVEV (reference sequence). V shed 7 bases and J 2 bases; nucleotides not matched to a gene: 2. The CDR3 totals 13 residues. DNA of the CDR3: TGTGCCAGCACTACAGGGGCTGGAAACACCATATATTTT. Translation: CASTTGAGNTIYF.